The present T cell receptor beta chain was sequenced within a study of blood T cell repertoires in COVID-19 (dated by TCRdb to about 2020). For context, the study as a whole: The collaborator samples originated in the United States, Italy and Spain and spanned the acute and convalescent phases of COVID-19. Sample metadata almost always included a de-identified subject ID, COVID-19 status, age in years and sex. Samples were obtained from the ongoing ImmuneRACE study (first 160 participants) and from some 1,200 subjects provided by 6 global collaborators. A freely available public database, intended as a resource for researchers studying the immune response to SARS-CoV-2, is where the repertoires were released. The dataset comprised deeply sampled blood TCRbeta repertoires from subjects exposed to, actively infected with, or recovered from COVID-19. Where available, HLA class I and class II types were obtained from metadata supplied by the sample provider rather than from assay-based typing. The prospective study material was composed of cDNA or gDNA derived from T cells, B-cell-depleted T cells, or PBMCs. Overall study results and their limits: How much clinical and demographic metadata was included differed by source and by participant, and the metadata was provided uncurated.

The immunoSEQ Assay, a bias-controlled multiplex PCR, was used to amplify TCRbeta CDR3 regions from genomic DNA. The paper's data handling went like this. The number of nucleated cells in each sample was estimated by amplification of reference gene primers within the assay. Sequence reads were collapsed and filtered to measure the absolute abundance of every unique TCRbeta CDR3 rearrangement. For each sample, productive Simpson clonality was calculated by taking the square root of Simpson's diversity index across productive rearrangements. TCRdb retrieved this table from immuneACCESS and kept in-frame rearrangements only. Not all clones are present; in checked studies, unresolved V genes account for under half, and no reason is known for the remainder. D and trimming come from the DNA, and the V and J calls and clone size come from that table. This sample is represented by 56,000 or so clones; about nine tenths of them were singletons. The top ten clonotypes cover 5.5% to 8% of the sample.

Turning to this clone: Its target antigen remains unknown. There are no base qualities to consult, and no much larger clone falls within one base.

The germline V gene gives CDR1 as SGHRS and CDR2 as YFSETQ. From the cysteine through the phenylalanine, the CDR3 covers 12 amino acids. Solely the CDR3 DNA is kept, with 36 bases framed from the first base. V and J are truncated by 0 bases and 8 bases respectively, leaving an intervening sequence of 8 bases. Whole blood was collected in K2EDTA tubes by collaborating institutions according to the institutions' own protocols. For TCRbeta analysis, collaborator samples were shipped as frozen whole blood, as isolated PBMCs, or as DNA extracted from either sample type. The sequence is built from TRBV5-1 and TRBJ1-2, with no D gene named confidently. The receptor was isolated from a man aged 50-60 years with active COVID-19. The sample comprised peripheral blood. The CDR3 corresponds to CASSLVGRGYTF. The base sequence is TGCGCCAGCAGCTTGGTAGGGAGAGGCTACACCTTC.